The 27 T cell receptor beta chains below all came from one sample that was sequenced in a study of technical replicates of blood from a handful of donors. TCRdb's table, derived via immunoSEQ multiplex PCR, lists solely in-frame clones and lacks some. The sample lists around 50,000 clones, about 96% seen once, with about 0.41% in the top ten. The sample consisted of T cells isolated from PBMCs. The receptors here all came from a human donor in good health.

This chain uses TRBV11-2 with TRBJ1-1; no definite D call. Germline V gene sequence: CDR1 SGHAT, CDR2 FQNNGV. The V end was cut by 0 bases, the J end by 3 bases, with 8 bases between. CDR3 size: 14 residues. The CDR3 DNA sequence: TGTGCCAGCAGCTTAGATCCGAACTACACTGAAGCTTTCTTT. This encodes CASSLDPNYTEAFF.

This chain links TRBV10-3 with TRBJ2-7; 8 bases match TRBD1. The CDR3 consists of 14 residues. The germline V gene encodes CDR1 ENHRY and CDR2 SYGVKD. The V and J ends lost 2 bases and 1 base, in that order; junction bases with no gene match: 1. The CDR3 coding sequence is TGTGCCATCAGTGAGGGACAGGGATCCTACGAGCAGTACTTC. Translated, it gives CAISEGQGSYEQYF.

The V gene is TRBV28, the J gene TRBJ1-5; D ambiguous. The CDR3 contains 15 residues. The V end was cut by 7 bases, the J end by 2 bases, with 15 bases between. Germline V gene sequence: CDR1 MDHEN, CDR2 SYDVKM. The CDR3, as DNA: TGTGCCAGCACATCGAGGGAGGGTGGCAATCAGCCCCAGCATTTT. Amino acids: CASTSREGGNQPQHF.

In its sample, this clone was seen once. This CDR3 reads CAWSVAVREQYF. CDR3 DNA sequence: TGTGCCTGGAGTGTCGCCGTTCGGGAGCAGTACTTC. The rearrangement joins TRBV30 to TRBJ2-7; D gene unclear. The ends were cut back, 0 bases at V and 7 bases at J, with 10 bases in the middle. Germline V gene lookup returns CDR1 GTSNPN and CDR2 SVGIG (reference sequence). The CDR3 contains 12 residues.

V is TRBV4-2 and J is TRBJ2-7; D call uncertain. V lost 4 bases to trimming and J lost 2 bases, with 6 bases between them. The V gene's germline CDR1 is LGHNA and CDR2 YNFKEQ. CDR3 size: 12 residues. The CDR3 is CASSPRAYEQYF. CDR3 nucleotide sequence: TGTGCCAGCAGCCCCCGGGCCTACGAGCAGTACTTC.

V gene TRBV9 combines with J gene TRBJ2-3; no firm D call. Germline CDR1 SGDLS, CDR2 YYNGEE. V shed 0 bases and J shed 2 bases, with 16 bases lying between them. There are 17 residues in the CDR3. The chain's CDR3 is CASSVANNVPSTDTQYF. DNA of the CDR3: TGTGCCAGCAGCGTAGCGAACAACGTTCCCTCCACAGATACGCAGTATTTT.

The chain recombines TRBV28 with TRBJ2-1; 11 bases map to TRBD2. Looked up from germline, CDR1 is MDHEN and CDR2 is SYDVKM. The CDR3 spans 15 residues. The J segment lost 8 bases and the V segment lost 2 bases, leaving 5 bases of the junction unmatched. The CDR3 sequence: CASSLTLAGVHEQFF. Written as DNA, the CDR3 is TGTGCCAGCAGTTTAACACTAGCGGGAGTCCATGAGCAGTTCTTC.

This chain links TRBV27 with TRBJ2-7; maybe TRBD1 (6 bases). From germline, CDR1 is MNHEY and CDR2 SMNVEV (reference sequence). The CDR3 extends over 16 amino acids. Trimming left V 8 bases short and J 3 bases short, with 23 bases between. As DNA, the CDR3 is TGTGCCAGCTGCCCCTTCGCCAGTCCAGGGGTCTACGAGCAGTACTTC. Amino acid sequence: CASCPFASPGVYEQYF.

This sequence joins TRBV7-6 and TRBJ2-7, with TRBD1 matching over 8 bases. Germline V gene sequence: CDR1 SGHVS, CDR2 FNYEAQ. Trimming took 0 bases from V and 10 from J; bases not matched to a gene: 8. This CDR3 has 14 amino acids. The CDR3 bases are TGTGCCAGCAGCTTAGCACCGGACAGGGCGGAACAGTACTTC. Protein product: CASSLAPDRAEQYF.

V and J are TRBV7-9 and TRBJ2-2; a possible D gene is TRBD1 (6 bases). V lost 7 bases, J lost 1 base, and 16 bases lay in between. Germline-derived CDR1 and CDR2 are SEHNR and FQNEAQ (reference sequence). The CDR3 is 16 amino acids. CDR3 loop: CASTLRGGMNTGELFF. For the CDR3, the DNA is TGTGCCAGCACCCTTCGAGGGGGAATGAACACCGGGGAGCTGTTTTTT.

This clone was seen only once. V gene TRBV6-5 combines with J gene TRBJ2-7, with 10 bases that match TRBD2. The CDR3 is made up of 14 amino acids. Germline V gene data show CDR1 as MNHEY and CDR2 as SVGAGI. V trimming: 7 bases; J trimming: 5 bases; junction bases outside the gene matches: 8. CDR3 protein: CASTSTSGFNEQYF. CDR3 DNA: TGTGCCAGCACCTCGACTAGCGGGTTCAACGAGCAGTACTTC.

The V gene is TRBV6-1, the J gene TRBJ1-1; possible D gene TRBD1, 5 bases. The V gene's germline CDR1 is MNHNS and CDR2 SASEGT. The CDR3 is 15 residues long. The V end lost 3 bases, the J end lost 3 bases, and 14 bases lay between the germline ends. As DNA, the CDR3 is TGTGCCAGCAGTGAGGGGCTGCAAATGGACACTGAAGCTTTCTTT. Its translation: CASSEGLQMDTEAFF.

The chain recombines TRBV2 with TRBJ2-7; 10 nucleotides agree with TRBD1. The length of the CDR3 is 15 residues. The J segment lost 6 bases and the V segment lost 2 bases, leaving 7 bases of the junction unmatched. Germline V gives CDR1 SNHLY, CDR2 FYNNEI. The CDR3 DNA reads TGTGCCAGCAGTGAACTTGGGACAGGGGAATTCGAGCAGTACTTC. It is translated as CASSELGTGEFEQYF.

The chain's CDR3 is CASTDGGGSYNEQFF. CDR3 nucleotides: TGCGCCAGTACTGATGGGGGAGGTTCCTACAATGAGCAGTTCTTC. The chain joins TRBV5-1 to TRBJ2-1, with D tentatively TRBD2 (6 bases). The CDR3 is 15 residues long. V shed 8 bases and J shed 1 base, with 16 bases lying between them. Germline-derived CDR1 and CDR2 are SGHRS and YFSETQ.

In its sample, this clone was seen a few times. V is TRBV7-8 and J is TRBJ2-7; possible D gene TRBD1, 5 bases. V dropped 5 bases and J dropped 6 bases, with 14 bases sitting between them. The CDR3 consists of 13 residues. Germline CDR1 and CDR2: SGHVS and FQNEAQ. The CDR3 loop reads CASSGRVPREQYF. The CDR3 nucleotides are TGTGCCAGCAGCGGCAGGGTCCCCCGCGAGCAGTACTTC. Filled out from reference TRBV7-8 and TRBJ2-7, the complete variable domain reads GAGVSQSPRYKVAKRGQDVALRCDPISGHVSLFWYQQALGQGPEFLTYFQNEAQLDKSGLPSDRFFAERPEGSVSTLKIQRTQQEDSAVYLCASSGRVPREQYFGPGTRLTVT.

This chain uses TRBV28 with TRBJ2-7; 8 bases map to TRBD1. V shed 0 bases, J shed 3 bases, and the junction held 10 bases outside the gene matches. From germline, CDR1 is MDHEN and CDR2 SYDVKM. The CDR3 loop spans 17 amino acids. This chain's CDR3 is CASSLWRTGPTFYEQYF. The CDR3 coding sequence is TGTGCCAGCAGTTTATGGCGGACAGGGCCGACTTTCTACGAGCAGTACTTC.

This clone was detected once. This chain links TRBV9 with TRBJ2-6; possible D gene TRBD2, 5 bases. V was clipped by 6 bases and J by 2 bases, with 15 bases between them. The CDR3 covers 16 residues. CDR1 and CDR2 (germline): SGDLS, YYNGEE. The CDR3, as DNA: TGTGCCAGCACCATTTCATGGCGGGCTGGGGCCAACGTCCTGACTTTC. This encodes CASTISWRAGANVLTF. Full variable domain (outside the CDR3, taken from reference TRBV9 and TRBJ2-6): DSGVTQTPKHLITATGQRVTLRCSPRSGDLSVYWYQQSLDQGLQFLIQYYNGEERAKGNILERFSAQQFPDLHSELNLSSLELGDSALYFCASTISWRAGANVLTFGAGSRLTVL.

This chain uses TRBV4-2 with TRBJ2-3, with 11 bases that match TRBD2. The CDR3 length is 16 residues. CDR1 and CDR2 from the germline V gene are LGHNA and YNFKEQ. The junction had 2 bases not matched to a gene; V was cut back by 0 bases and J by 3 bases. The CDR3: CASSQEVAGGTDTQYF. The CDR3 nucleotides read TGTGCCAGCAGCCAAGAAGTAGCGGGAGGGACAGATACGCAGTATTTT.

The V and J genes are TRBV19 and TRBJ2-2; D is undetermined. This CDR3 has 13 amino acids. Trimming shortened V by 6 bases and J by 4 bases, and 9 bases separated the two germline ends. Per the germline V gene, CDR1 is LNHDA and CDR2 is SQIVND (reference sequence). CDR3 protein: CASRELGTGELFF. Written as DNA, the CDR3 is TGTGCCAGTAGGGAGTTAGGCACCGGGGAGCTGTTTTTT.

This sequence joins TRBV5-6 and TRBJ1-1; D is perhaps TRBD1 (5 bases). Trimming pared 3 bases from V and 0 bases from J, leaving 12 bases between. In germline, CDR1 is SGHDT, CDR2 YYEEEE. CDR3 length: 15 residues. CDR3: CASSSGGGLNTEAFF. The DNA for the CDR3 is TGTGCCAGCAGCTCCGGGGGGGGTCTGAACACTGAAGCTTTCTTT. Complete variable domain (other parts from reference TRBV5-6 and TRBJ1-1): DAGVTQSPTHLIKTRGQQVTLRCSPKSGHDTVSWYQQALGQGPQFIFQYYEEEERQRGNFPDRFSGHQFPNYSSELNVNALLLGDSALYLCASSSGGGLNTEAFFGQGTRLTVV.

The chain couples TRBV7-2 to TRBJ2-7; 15 bases match TRBD2. The trim removed 5 bases at V and 6 bases at J, leaving 2 bases unmatched. Looked up from germline, CDR1 is SGHTA and CDR2 is FQGNSA. This CDR3 contains 14 residues. CDR3 in DNA: TGTGCCAGCAGCCTGGGACTAGCGGGAGGCGAGCAGTACTTC. It codes for CASSLGLAGGEQYF. The full variable domain, in which reference TRBV7-2 and TRBJ2-7 provide the parts outside the CDR3, is GAGVSQSPSNKVTEKGKDVELRCDPISGHTALYWYRQSLGQGLEFLIYFQGNSAPDKSGLPSDRFSAERTGGSVSTLTIQRTQQEDSAVYLCASSLGLAGGEQYFGPGTRLTVT.

This chain links TRBV6-5 with TRBJ1-2; 10 positions match TRBD1. Germline loops: CDR1 MNHEY, CDR2 SVGAGI. The CDR3 extends over 15 amino acids. V lost 6 bases to trimming and J lost 4 bases; unmatched junction nucleotides: 8. The CDR3 protein is CASSLTGTGVYGYTF. The CDR3 DNA is TGTGCCAGCAGCTTAACCGGGACAGGGGTCTATGGCTACACCTTC.

The chain uses TRBV12-5 and TRBJ2-3, with 9 bases identical to TRBD2. This CDR3 has 16 amino acids. Germline V gene data show CDR1 as LGHNT and CDR2 as FRNRAP. The trim removed 5 bases at V and 6 bases at J, leaving 12 bases unmatched. The CDR3 loop reads CASGPLLGGRADTQYF. As DNA, the CDR3 is TGTGCTAGTGGTCCACTCCTTGGCGGGAGGGCGGATACGCAGTATTTT.

This chain joins TRBV6-1 and TRBJ2-7; 8 positions match TRBD1. J was trimmed by 4 bases and V by 4 bases; bases with no gene match: 9. The germline CDR1 and CDR2 sequences are MNHNS and SASEGT. This CDR3 region has 15 residues. CDR3 nucleotide sequence: TGTGCCAGCAGTGCCGGACAGGGTATTATGTACGAGCAGTACTTC. This sequence encodes CASSAGQGIMYEQYF.

This clone was detected a few times. The chain is built from TRBV9 and TRBJ2-3, with a weak D call TRBD2 (6 bases). Per the germline V gene, CDR1 is SGDLS and CDR2 is YYNGEE. This CDR3 has 17 residues. V was shortened by 0 bases and J by 1 base, with 15 bases between the two germline ends. CDR3 DNA: TGTGCCAGCAGCGTAGCGGGAGCGATACTTGGCACAGATACGCAGTATTTT. It codes for CASSVAGAILGTDTQYF.

The chain links TRBV20-1 to TRBJ2-7, with D tentatively TRBD1 (5 bases). V was shortened by 6 bases and J by 4 bases, with 10 bases between the two germline ends. The germline CDR1 and CDR2 sequences are DFQATT and SNEGSKA (reference sequence). This CDR3 is 11 amino acids long. The DNA of the CDR3 is TGCAGTGCCCGACAGTATTACGAGCAGTACTTC. Translated, it gives CSARQYYEQYF.

The rearrangement uses TRBV5-4 and TRBJ2-3; 12 bases map to TRBD2. Germline loops: CDR1 SGHNT, CDR2 YYREEE (reference sequence). V shed 4 bases, J shed 3 bases, and the junction held 3 bases outside the gene matches. There are 15 residues in the CDR3. The CDR3 DNA is TGTGCCAGCAGCGTAACTAGCGGGAGGACAGATACGCAGTATTTT. It is translated as CASSVTSGRTDTQYF.